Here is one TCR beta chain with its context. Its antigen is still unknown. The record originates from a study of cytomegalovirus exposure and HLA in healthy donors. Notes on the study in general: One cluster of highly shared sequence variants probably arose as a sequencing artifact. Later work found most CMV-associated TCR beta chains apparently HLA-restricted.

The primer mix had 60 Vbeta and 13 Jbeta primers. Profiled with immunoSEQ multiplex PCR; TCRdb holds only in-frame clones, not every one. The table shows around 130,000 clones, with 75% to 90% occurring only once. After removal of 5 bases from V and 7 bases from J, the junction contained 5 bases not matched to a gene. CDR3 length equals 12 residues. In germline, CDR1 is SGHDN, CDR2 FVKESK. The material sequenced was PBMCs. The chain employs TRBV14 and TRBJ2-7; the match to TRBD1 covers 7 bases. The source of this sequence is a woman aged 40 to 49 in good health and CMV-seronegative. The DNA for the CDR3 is TGTGCCAGCAGCTTGACAGGGCGTGAGCAGTACTTC. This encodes CASSLTGREQYF. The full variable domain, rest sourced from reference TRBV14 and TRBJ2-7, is EAGVTQFPSHSVIEKGQTVTLRCDPISGHDNLYWYRRVMGKEIKFLLHFVKESKQDESGMPNNRFLAERTGGTYSTLKVQPAELEDSGVYFCASSLTGREQYFGPGTRLTVT.